These 15 T cell receptor beta chains share one sample of origin, sequenced in a study of tumor and adjacent non-tumor tissue in lung cancer. This sample's RNA came from whole unsorted tissue. The normal lung tissue was taken more than 3 cm from the tumor edge. A modified ARM-PCR protocol with three rounds of nested PCR amplified TCRbeta. TCRdb analysed the multiplex PCR reads with MiXCR anew, one entry per CDR3 protein. The table has approximately 77,000 distinct CDR3 sequences, 65% to 85% seen once. The sequencing sample was made of distant non-tumor lung tissue. These receptor sequences come from a man aged 55 to 69 with non-small cell lung cancer.

This clonotype has only one observation. The junction shows a germline mismatch at one end, possibly a read error. The gene calls are TRBV11-1 and TRBJ2-1, with TRBD2 identical over 11 bases. This CDR3 has 17 amino acids. Germline loops: CDR1 SGHAT, CDR2 FQDESV (reference sequence). The CDR3 sequence: CANSLSGLAGGNNGQFF. In DNA form, the CDR3 reads TGTGCCAACAGCTTATCTGGGCTAGCGGGAGGCAACAATGGGCAGTTCTTC. The full variable domain, in which reference TRBV11-1 and TRBJ2-1 provide the parts outside the CDR3, is EAEVAQSPRYKITEKSQAVAFWCDPISGHATLYWYRQILGQGPELLVQFQDESVVDDSQLPKDRFSAERLKGVDSTLKIQPAELGDSAMYLCANSLSGLAGGNNGQFFGPGTRLTVL.

The rearrangement joins TRBV7-9 to TRBJ1-2; possible D gene TRBD1, 5 bases. V was pared by 1 base and J by 4 bases, with 10 bases between. Germline CDR1 is SEHNR and CDR2 is FQNEAQ (reference sequence). This CDR3 has 14 amino acids. The CDR3 reads CASSLVGDSYGYTF. The CDR3 DNA reads TGTGCCAGCAGCTTAGTCGGGGACTCCTATGGCTACACCTTC. The whole variable domain, filled in from reference TRBV7-9 and TRBJ1-2, reads DTGVSQNPRHKITKRGQNVTFRCDPISEHNRLYWYRQTLGQGPEFLTYFQNEAQLEKSRLLSDRFSAERPKGSFSTLEIQRTEQGDSAMYLCASSLVGDSYGYTFGSGTRLTVV.

This clonotype has just one count. An end of the junction does not agree with germline; a read error may underlie this. The chain carries TRBV6-5 and TRBJ2-7, with 9 bases identical to TRBD2. The CDR3 length is 16 residues. Germline V lookup: CDR1 MNHEY, CDR2 SVGAGI. The CDR3 spells CTSSYSSSGVTYEQYF. CDR3 bases: TGTACCAGCAGTTACTCGTCTAGCGGGGTCACCTACGAGCAGTATTTC.

Turning to this clonotype: Germline is not matched at one junction end, which may reflect a read error. The chain uses TRBV12-5 and TRBJ2-5; a possible D gene is TRBD2 (6 bases). The CDR3 runs 16 residues. The germline CDR1 and CDR2 sequences are LGHNT and FRNRAP. CDR3 in DNA: TGTGCTAGTGTTTTGGTCTGGGGGGTAGAGGGGGAGACCCAGTACTTC. Translating gives CASVLVWGVEGETQYF.

On this clonotype: The junction departs from germline at one end; a sequencing error may be responsible. This rearrangement joins TRBV29-1 to TRBJ2-5; 7 bases are shared with TRBD2. This CDR3 has 13 residues. Germline lookup yields CDR1 SQVTM and CDR2 ANQGSEA. The CDR3 DNA is TGCAGCCTTGGATTGGCGGGGGAAGAGACCCAGTACTTT. Its protein product is CSLGLAGEETQYF.

Turning to this clonotype: No conserved phenylalanine or tryptophan ends this CDR3, so it is likely a read error. CDR3 nucleotides: TGTGCCAGCAGCGCATGCACAGATACACAGTATCTT. It codes for CASSACTDTQYL. The rearrangement uses TRBV6-5 and TRBJ2-3; no reliable D call. Germline CDR1 reads MNHEY; CDR2 reads SVGAGI. The CDR3 has 12 amino acids.

About this clonotype: A read error may explain this, as a much larger clone is one base away. The CDR3, as DNA: TGTGCCAGCAGTTACGTCAGGGGGCATTCTGGGGCCAACGTCCTGGCTTTC. It translates to CASSYVRGHSGANVLAF. J is TRBJ2-6 and V is TRBV6-2 or TRBV6-3, with TRBD1 matching over 8 bases. The CDR3 loop spans 17 amino acids. The germline V gene encodes CDR1 MNHEY and CDR2 SVGEGT.

A word on this clonotype: A read error may account for a junction end that differs from germline. This chain connects TRBV20-1 to TRBJ1-2, with a tentative D call TRBD1 (5 bases). Germline V lookup: CDR1 DFQATT, CDR2 SNEGSKA (reference sequence). This CDR3 contains 11 residues. CDR3 sequence: CSARLGDGYTF. The DNA of the CDR3 is TGCAGTGCTAGATTAGGGGATGGCTACACTTTC.

Comments on this clonotype: Germline and junction disagree at one end, which may indicate a read error. The gene calls are TRBV20-1 and TRBJ2-3, with a weak D call TRBD1 (5 bases). Germline CDR1 reads DFQATT; CDR2 reads SNEGSKA (reference sequence). CDR3 size: 15 residues. Here the CDR3 DNA reads TGCAGTGTTAGAGTGGGATTTCAGGGCGCAGATACGCAGTATTTT. Amino acids: CSVRVGFQGADTQYF.

This chain connects TRBV29-1 to TRBJ2-7; 7 bases are a match to TRBD1. Per the germline V gene, CDR1 is SQVTM and CDR2 is ANQGSEA. The CDR3 is 15 residues long. After removal of 4 bases from V and 12 bases from J, the junction contained 21 bases not matched to a gene. The DNA for the CDR3 is TGCAGCGTTGTATTTACAGGGGTTAACCTTTACGAGATGTACTTC. This encodes CSVVFTGVNLYEMYF.

As concerns this clonotype: A much bigger clone sits one base away, suggesting this may be a read error. The V gene is TRBV7-8, the J gene TRBJ1-5; D uncertain. Germline CDR1 reads SGHVS; CDR2 reads FQNEAQ. This CDR3 is 14 amino acids long. Trimming took 5 bases from V and 9 from J, leaving 17 bases between them. The CDR3 protein is CASSLGPSVGPQHF. CDR3 DNA: TGTGCCAGCAGCCTTGGACCCTCCGTGGGGCCCCAGCATTTT.

The J gene is TRBJ2-7, the V gene TRBV11-3; D is perhaps TRBD2 (5 bases). Germline V gives CDR1 SGHNT, CDR2 YENEEA. The CDR3 consists of 15 residues. V lost 6 bases and J lost 13, with 28 bases in between. CDR3 sequence: CASRRGSGRANEKYF. CDR3 DNA sequence: TGTGCCAGCAGGAGAGGGAGTGGTAGGGCCAACGAGAAATACTTC.

Of note for this clonotype: One end of the junction fails to match germline, which may point to a read error. The rearrangement links TRBV11-2 to TRBJ1-1; perhaps TRBD1 as D (5 bases). Germline loops: CDR1 SGHAT, CDR2 FQNNGV. The length of the CDR3 is 14 residues. CDR3 amino acids: CASSLVMRGTGAFF. In DNA form, the CDR3 reads TGTGCCAGCAGCTTAGTCATGAGGGGTACTGGAGCTTTCTTT.

As concerns this clonotype: At one end the junction does not follow the germline gene, possibly because of a read error. The rearrangement uses TRBV4-3 and TRBJ2-3, with TRBD2 as a possible D gene (6 bases). CDR1 and CDR2 from the germline V gene are LGHNA and YSLEER. The CDR3 runs to 16 residues. The CDR3 is CTSSQDRAGTIDTHYF. In DNA form, the CDR3 reads TGCACCAGCAGCCAAGATAGAGCGGGCACCATAGATACGCACTATTTT.

The rearrangement uses TRBV20-1 and TRBJ1-5; D possibly corresponds to TRBD1 (6 bases). In germline, CDR1 is DFQATT, CDR2 SNEGSKA (reference sequence). V gave up 7 bases and J gave up 4 bases, with 11 bases separating them. The CDR3 loop spans 12 amino acids. CDR3 sequence reads: CSGGGGNQPQHF. CDR3 bases: TGCAGTGGCGGGGGCGGGAATCAGCCCCAGCATTTT.